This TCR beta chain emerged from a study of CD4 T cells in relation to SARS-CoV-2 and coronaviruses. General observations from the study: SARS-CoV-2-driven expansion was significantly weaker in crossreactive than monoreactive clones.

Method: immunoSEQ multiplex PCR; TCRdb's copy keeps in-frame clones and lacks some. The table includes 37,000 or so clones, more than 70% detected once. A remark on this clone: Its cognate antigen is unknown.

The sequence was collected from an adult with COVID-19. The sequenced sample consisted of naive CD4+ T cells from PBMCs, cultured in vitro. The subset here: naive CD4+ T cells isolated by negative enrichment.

The CDR3 region has the DNA TGTGCCACCAGCAGAGAATATGGAGGCACCGGGGAGCTGTTTTTT. Translated: CATSREYGGTGELFF. V is TRBV15 and J is TRBJ2-2; a possible D gene is TRBD2 (5 bases). V lost 0 bases and J lost 4, with 9 bases in between. The germline V gene encodes CDR1 LNHNV and CDR2 YYDKDF (reference sequence). The CDR3 is 15 amino acids.